These 3 T cell receptor beta chains originate from one sample sequenced in a study of cytotoxic CD8 clonotypes in ibrutinib-treated CLL. This table comes from immunoSEQ multiplex PCR, and its TCRdb copy is limited to in-frame clones, with some not included. The sample has more than 110,000 clones; 85% to 95% are singletons. The sequenced sample was PBMCs, obtained after 12 months of ibrutinib treatment. These receptors all come from a human donor with chronic lymphocytic leukemia.

The V gene is TRBV19, the J gene TRBJ2-7, with 9 bases matching TRBD1. Germline values: CDR1 LNHDA, CDR2 SQIVND (reference sequence). V lost 6 bases to trimming and J lost 4 bases; unmatched junction nucleotides: 10. The CDR3 contains 15 residues. The CDR3 bases are TGTGCCAGTAGCCAAACAGGGACAGGGATGTACGAGCAGTACTTC. This translates into CASSQTGTGMYEQYF.

The CDR3 is CASSSDPGEQYF. The DNA for the CDR3 is TGTGCCAGCAGTTCCGACCCTGGCGAGCAGTACTTC. The chain recombines TRBV28 with TRBJ2-7; D remains unclear. Trimming removed 4 bases from V and 6 bases from J, with 10 bases in between. The CDR3 runs 12 residues. CDR1 and CDR2 (germline): MDHEN, SYDVKM.

This clone appeared a single time. The J gene is TRBJ1-2, the V gene TRBV7-2; D not certain. CDR1 is SGHTA and CDR2 is FQGNSA in the germline V gene. V shed 5 bases and J shed 2 bases, with 9 bases lying between them. The CDR3 consists of 13 residues. CDR3 DNA sequence: TGTGCCAGCAGCACAGCCGAAAACTATGGCTACACCTTC. It encodes CASSTAENYGYTF.